This TCR beta chain was sequenced in a study of cytomegalovirus exposure and HLA in healthy donors. Sequencing was performed with immunoSEQ multiplex PCR; in TCRdb, only in-frame clones are kept and a portion is missing. The data contain 86,000 or so clones, around 96% of them seen just once; the ten biggest clones take up less than 2%. The sample comprised PBMCs. The clonotype was recovered from a man aged 18 to 29 in good health and CMV-seropositive.

Here the CDR3 reads CASTKDRSPSEQYF. In nucleotides, the CDR3 is TGTGCCAGCACTAAGGACAGGTCCCCTTCCGAGCAGTACTTC. The chain combines TRBV2 with TRBJ2-7; 7 bases align to TRBD1. V was pared by 7 bases and J by 6 bases, with 12 bases of the junction left unmatched. CDR1 and CDR2 (germline): SNHLY, FYNNEI. CDR3 length: 14 amino acids. Drawing the rest from reference TRBV2 and TRBJ2-7, the complete variable domain is EPEVTQTPSHQVTQMGQEVILRCVPISNHLYFYWYRQILGQKVEFLVSFYNNEISEKSEIFDDQFSVERPDGSNFTLKIRSTKLEDSAMYFCASTKDRSPSEQYFGPGTRLTVT.